These 28 T cell receptor beta chains share one sample of origin, sequenced in a study of cytomegalovirus exposure and HLA in healthy donors. With 60 Vbeta and 13 Jbeta primers, the PCR was carried out. Produced via immunoSEQ multiplex PCR; TCRdb's table is partial and in-frame only. The table includes about 100,000 clones, 65% to 75% detected once. The material sequenced was PBMCs. These receptors all come from a female donor in good health and CMV-seropositive.

The genes are TRBV15 and TRBJ2-1; TRBD2 might be the D (5 bases). Germline V gene data show CDR1 as LNHNV and CDR2 as YYDKDF (reference sequence). This CDR3 comprises 11 residues. V lost 5 bases and J lost 9, with 8 bases in between. CDR3 sequence: CATSVGGEQFF. CDR3 DNA: TGTGCCACCAGCGTAGGAGGTGAGCAGTTCTTC.

This sequence joins TRBV4-3 and TRBJ1-3; D ambiguous. The ends were cut back, 5 bases at V and 0 bases at J, with 11 bases in the middle. The CDR3 consists of 15 residues. Germline CDR1 LGHNA, CDR2 YSLEER. The chain's CDR3 is CASSVRETSGNTIYF. CDR3 DNA sequence: TGCGCCAGCAGCGTCCGGGAAACCTCTGGAAACACCATATATTTT.

The chain uses TRBV30 and TRBJ1-6, with D tentatively TRBD1 (6 bases). The V end was cut by 0 bases, the J end by 0 bases, with 9 bases between. Germline loops: CDR1 GTSNPN, CDR2 SVGIG (reference sequence). This CDR3 is 16 amino acids long. The CDR3 coding sequence is TGTGCCTGGAGTGTTGGGACAAGCTCCTATAATTCACCCCTCCACTTT. It encodes CAWSVGTSSYNSPLHF.

The V gene is TRBV6-5, the J gene TRBJ2-3; D is undetermined. With 0 bases removed from V and 2 bases from J, the gap between germline ends came to 6 bases. The germline CDR1 and CDR2 sequences are MNHEY and SVGAGI. The CDR3 is 14 residues long. In DNA form, the CDR3 reads TGTGCCAGCAGTTACTCGACTTTCACAGATACGCAGTATTTT. As protein: CASSYSTFTDTQYF.

J is TRBJ1-1 and V is TRBV7-2; D perhaps matches TRBD1 (6 bases). The CDR3 length is 14 residues. CDR1 and CDR2 from the germline V gene are SGHTA and FQGNSA. V was clipped by 5 bases and J by 3 bases, with 13 bases between them. The CDR3 DNA reads as TGTGCCAGCAGCCTCTTCCGGACAGACACTGAAGCTTTCTTT. This gives the protein CASSLFRTDTEAFF.

The V call is TRBV18, the J call TRBJ2-7; 10 nucleotides line up with TRBD1. The CDR3 is 14 amino acids. With V trimmed by 5 bases and J by 5 bases, 6 bases remained unmatched. Germline CDR1 reads KGHSH; CDR2 reads LQKENI. In DNA, the CDR3 is TGTGCCAGCTCAACCGGGACAGGGGATCACGAGCAGTACTTC. Translating gives CASSTGTGDHEQYF.

The V gene is TRBV4-2, the J gene TRBJ2-7; TRBD2 matches at 11 bases. Trimming removed 4 bases from V and 0 bases from J; junction bases left unmatched: 14. The CDR3 sequence is 19 residues long. Germline CDR1 is LGHNA and CDR2 is YNFKEQ. CDR3 bases: TGTGCCAGCAGCCGAGATAGGGCTAGCGGGGGGCAACTCTCCTACGAGCAGTACTTC. Translating gives CASSRDRASGGQLSYEQYF.

V is TRBV4-3 and J is TRBJ1-2, with a possible D match to TRBD1 (6 bases). The CDR3 has 16 amino acids. Germline values: CDR1 LGHNA, CDR2 YSLEER. V shed 0 bases and J shed 2 bases, with 13 bases lying between them. DNA for the CDR3: TGCGCCAGCAGCCAAGACGGTGGCAGGGGAAACTATGGCTACACCTTC. It encodes CASSQDGGRGNYGYTF.

The chain recombines TRBV30 with TRBJ1-1; 9 bases fit TRBD1. V lost 7 bases and J lost 1; bases outside the gene matches: 7. The CDR3 length is 14 residues. Germline CDR1 is GTSNPN and CDR2 is SVGIG (reference sequence). In DNA form, the CDR3 reads TGTGCCTCGACACGGGGACAGGGGAACACTGAAGCTTTCTTT. This encodes CASTRGQGNTEAFF.

This sequence joins TRBV5-4 and TRBJ2-3, with D possibly being TRBD2 (6 bases). CDR1 and CDR2 (germline): SGHNT, YYREEE (reference sequence). The ends were cut back, 1 base at V and 2 bases at J, with 11 bases in the middle. The CDR3 sequence is 15 residues long. The CDR3 is CASSLSPGVTDTQYF. CDR3 nucleotides: TGTGCCAGCAGCTTGAGTCCGGGGGTCACAGATACGCAGTATTTT.

The chain employs TRBV19 and TRBJ2-2; D ambiguous. Germline V gives CDR1 LNHDA, CDR2 SQIVND (reference sequence). Trimming pared 5 bases from V and 4 bases from J, leaving 14 bases between. This CDR3 comprises 15 residues. This CDR3 reads CASSSPGSITGELFF. The CDR3 bases are TGTGCCAGTAGTTCCCCCGGGTCGATCACCGGGGAGCTGTTTTTT.

The sample holds a few counts of this clone. The V and J genes are TRBV6-1 and TRBJ1-2; D gene ambiguous. V was clipped by 8 bases and J by 1 base, with 17 bases between them. The germline CDR1 and CDR2 sequences are MNHNS and SASEGT. The CDR3 is made up of 15 amino acids. CDR3 DNA: TGTGCCAGCGCATTCAGCCGGACTTTTAACTATGGCTACACCTTC. It specifies CASAFSRTFNYGYTF.

The V gene is TRBV28, the J gene TRBJ1-1; no reliable D call. The CDR3 is made up of 12 amino acids. Germline CDR1 and CDR2: MDHEN and SYDVKM. The V and J ends lost 7 bases and 5 bases respectively, with 11 bases between them. CDR3 sequence reads: CASTLPGTEAFF. The CDR3 nucleotides are TGTGCCAGCACCCTACCGGGGACTGAAGCTTTCTTT.

The chain couples TRBV2 to TRBJ2-3; 8 positions agree with TRBD2. Germline loops: CDR1 SNHLY, CDR2 FYNNEI. V gave up 7 bases and J gave up 4 bases; unmatched junction bases: 10. The CDR3 contains 15 residues. For the CDR3, the DNA is TGTGCCAGCAAGAAGAGCGGGGGAGGGGCAGATACGCAGTATTTT. This gives the protein CASKKSGGGADTQYF.

The rearrangement joins TRBV7-2 to TRBJ1-1; perhaps TRBD1 as D (6 bases). The V end was cut by 7 bases, the J end by 5 bases, with 17 bases between. This CDR3 has 14 amino acids. CDR1 SGHTA and CDR2 FQGNSA come from the germline V gene. The CDR3 spells CASTPMGGRTEAFF. DNA of the CDR3: TGTGCCAGCACCCCAATGGGGGGGCGGACTGAAGCTTTCTTT.

This clone was seen once. J is TRBJ1-5 and V is TRBV7-2; unclear D gene. Trimming pared 1 base from V and 0 bases from J, leaving 4 bases between. The CDR3 covers 14 residues. CDR1 is SGHTA and CDR2 is FQGNSA in the germline V gene. The CDR3 region is CASSLVHSNQPQHF. The CDR3 DNA sequence: TGTGCCAGCAGCTTAGTCCATAGCAATCAGCCCCAGCATTTT.

V gene TRBV5-6 combines with J gene TRBJ2-2; 7 nucleotides align to TRBD2. Trimming removed 5 bases from V and 4 bases from J; junction bases left unmatched: 8. CDR3 length: 15 amino acids. Germline V gene data show CDR1 as SGHDT and CDR2 as YYEEEE. This CDR3 reads CASRPLAESTGELFF. The CDR3 nucleotides read TGTGCCAGCAGGCCTCTAGCGGAGAGCACCGGGGAGCTGTTTTTT.

The chain has TRBV11-2 and TRBJ2-1; 10 nucleotides line up with TRBD2. CDR1 is SGHAT, CDR2 FQNNGV, per germline. Germline trimming cut 2 bases from V and 4 bases from J; bases unmatched to any gene: 5. The CDR3 is 16 amino acids. The CDR3 region is CASSLWRLAGYNEQFF. The CDR3 DNA reads TGTGCCAGCAGCTTATGGCGACTAGCGGGTTACAATGAGCAGTTCTTC.

This clone was found once. The CDR3 DNA follows: TGTGCCAGCAGCTTAGTGAGAGCGGGGGGCCGGAATGAGCAGTTCTTC. Its protein is CASSLVRAGGRNEQFF. The genes are TRBV7-8 and TRBJ2-1; 9 bases match TRBD2. The CDR3 extends over 16 amino acids. The V gene end was trimmed by 1 base and the J gene end by 7 bases; junction bases not matched to a gene: 8. The germline V gene has CDR1 SGHVS and CDR2 FQNEAQ.

This rearrangement joins TRBV7-6 to TRBJ2-1, with D possibly being TRBD2 (6 bases). CDR1 is SGHVS and CDR2 is FNYEAQ in the germline V gene. The CDR3 runs to 15 residues. Trimming took 5 bases from V and 2 from J, leaving 13 bases between them. CDR3 sequence (DNA): TGTGCCAGCAGCCTCGTCCGGGGGACCTACAATGAGCAGTTCTTC. This translates into CASSLVRGTYNEQFF.

In this sample, this clone turned up a few times. The CDR3 protein is CASSPLGQLTEAFF. The CDR3 nucleotides read TGTGCCAGCAGCCCTTTGGGACAGCTAACTGAAGCTTTCTTT. The chain combines TRBV5-4 with TRBJ1-1, with 7 bases matching TRBD1. With 4 bases clipped from V and 5 bases from J, the junction kept 8 bases outside the gene matches. The CDR3 covers 14 residues. The germline V gene has CDR1 SGHNT and CDR2 YYREEE (reference sequence).

This clone was counted a few times. J is TRBJ1-2 and V is TRBV2; 7 bases agree with TRBD1. The CDR3 loop spans 14 amino acids. V trimming: 6 bases; J trimming: 6 bases; junction bases outside the gene matches: 10. In germline, CDR1 is SNHLY, CDR2 FYNNEI. The DNA of the CDR3 is TGTGCCAGCAGGACAGCCGACAGGGTTGATGGCTACACCTTC. Encoded protein: CASRTADRVDGYTF.

The chain joins TRBV7-6 to TRBJ2-5; 7 bases match TRBD1. The J call is uncertain, as TRBJ2-7 better fits the DNA end. The CDR3 extends over 13 amino acids. The germline gives CDR1 SGHVS, CDR2 FNYEAQ. CDR3 sequence (DNA): TGTGCCAGCAGCTTCCGACAGGGAACCGAGCAGTACTTC. Translating it yields CASSFRQGTEQYF.

V gene TRBV29-1 combines with J gene TRBJ2-2; TRBD2 matches at 13 bases. This CDR3 region has 15 residues. CDR1 is SQVTM and CDR2 is ANQGSEA in the germline V gene. With V trimmed by 4 bases and J by 4 bases, 3 bases remained unmatched. CDR3 nucleotide sequence: TGCAGCGTTGCGGGACTAGCGGGATTCACCGGGGAGCTGTTTTTT. This gives the protein CSVAGLAGFTGELFF.

This chain links TRBV4-2 with TRBJ2-1; D is undetermined. The CDR3 is 13 residues long. V lost 1 base, J lost 6 bases, and 7 bases lay in between. Germline lookup yields CDR1 LGHNA and CDR2 YNFKEQ. The CDR3: CASSQGLVNEQFF. The CDR3 DNA reads as TGTGCCAGCAGCCAAGGGCTAGTCAATGAGCAGTTCTTC.

The rearrangement links TRBV7-8 to TRBJ1-4; TRBD1 agrees at 9 bases. Germline V gene data show CDR1 as SGHVS and CDR2 as FQNEAQ. Trimming took 6 bases from V and 4 from J; bases not matched to a gene: 9. This CDR3 comprises 16 residues. CDR3 region: CASSSGTGLGNEKLFF. The CDR3 DNA is TGTGCCAGCAGTTCCGGGACAGGGCTGGGTAATGAAAAACTGTTTTTT. Complete variable domain (other parts from reference TRBV7-8 and TRBJ1-4): GAGVSQSPRYKVAKRGQDVALRCDPISGHVSLFWYQQALGQGPEFLTYFQNEAQLDKSGLPSDRFFAERPEGSVSTLKIQRTQQEDSAVYLCASSSGTGLGNEKLFFGSGTQLSVL.

The V gene is TRBV30, the J gene TRBJ1-5; D call uncertain. The germline gives CDR1 GTSNPN, CDR2 SVGIG (reference sequence). The CDR3 contains 16 residues. V dropped 2 bases and J dropped 4 bases, with 18 bases sitting between them. The CDR3 sequence is CAWSLVPGGENQPQHF. Written as DNA, the CDR3 is TGTGCCTGGAGTCTTGTACCGGGAGGCGAGAATCAGCCCCAGCATTTT.

The genes are TRBV28 and TRBJ1-2; 7 nucleotides match TRBD1. Trimming removed 5 bases from V and 12 bases from J; junction bases left unmatched: 12. Germline V gives CDR1 MDHEN, CDR2 SYDVKM. This CDR3 is built from 13 residues. CDR3 sequence reads: CASSPRDRSEDTF. The CDR3 nucleotides are TGTGCCAGCAGTCCCCGGGACAGATCGGAGGACACCTTC.